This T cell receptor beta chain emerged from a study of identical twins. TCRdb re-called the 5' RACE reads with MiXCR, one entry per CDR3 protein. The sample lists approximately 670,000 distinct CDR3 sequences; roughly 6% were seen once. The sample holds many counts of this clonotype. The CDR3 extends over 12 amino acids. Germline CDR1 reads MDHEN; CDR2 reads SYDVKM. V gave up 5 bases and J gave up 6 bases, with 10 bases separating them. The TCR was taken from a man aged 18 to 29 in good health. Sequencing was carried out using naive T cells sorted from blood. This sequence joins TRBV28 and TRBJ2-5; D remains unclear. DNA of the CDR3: TGTGCCAGCAGTGATACTACGAAGACCCAGTACTTC. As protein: CASSDTTKTQYF.